Following are 13 T cell receptor beta chains from one sample sequenced in a study of vaccination effects on CD4 cells after COVID-19. Their recognized antigens are unknown. Repertoires were generated with immunoSEQ multiplex PCR, while TCRdb's copy carries only in-frame clones and drops some. The repertoire holds around 81,000 clones, around 74% seen once, with approximately 1% in the top ten. ViraFEST expansion of antigen-specific CD4+ T cells with viral peptide pools preceded sequencing. Culturing for roughly 10 days preceded CD4+ T cell isolation. Participants completed two doses of the BNT162b2 or mRNA-1273 vaccine. The specimen comprised CD4+ T cells from PBMCs cultured with HCoV-OC43 spike peptides, sampled after COVID-19 vaccination. Documented subset: HCoV-OC43 spike overlapping peptide pool stimulation. The origin of the receptors is a human donor who received a COVID-19 vaccine.

The V gene is TRBV6-1, the J gene TRBJ1-5; no clear D. CDR3 length: 15 amino acids. Germline CDR1 reads MNHNS; CDR2 reads SASEGT. V lost 1 base and J lost 0, with 7 bases in between. This CDR3 is CASSEGSYSNQPQHF. The CDR3, as DNA: TGTGCCAGCAGTGAAGGGAGTTATAGCAATCAGCCCCAGCATTTT.

The genes are TRBV24-1 and TRBJ2-2; D not certain. The CDR3 totals 13 residues. Per the germline V gene, CDR1 is KGHDR and CDR2 is SFDVKD. V was cut by 1 base and J by 7 bases, with 6 bases left in between. The CDR3 loop reads CATSDFGVGELFF. The CDR3 DNA reads as TGTGCCACCAGTGATTTTGGAGTCGGGGAGCTGTTTTTT.

The CDR3 bases are TGTGCCAGCAGCGTAGGGGGAGCCGCTAGCACAGATACGCAGTATTTT. Residues: CASSVGGAASTDTQYF. This chain uses TRBV9 with TRBJ2-3; tentatively, D is TRBD2 (5 bases). This CDR3 spans 16 amino acids. V was cut by 0 bases and J by 0 bases, with 11 bases left in between. In germline, CDR1 is SGDLS, CDR2 YYNGEE.

In this sample, this clone turned up once. The chain couples TRBV18 to TRBJ1-2; 11 nucleotides match TRBD1. The CDR3 consists of 13 residues. V lost 5 bases to trimming and J lost 6 bases; unmatched junction nucleotides: 2. Per germline, CDR1 KGHSH and CDR2 LQKENI. CDR3 loop: CASSRTGGDGYTF. In nucleotides, the CDR3 is TGTGCCAGCTCAAGGACAGGGGGCGATGGCTACACCTTC.

The chain carries TRBV6-6 and TRBJ2-7, with 10 bases lining up with TRBD1. The trim removed 0 bases at V and 0 bases at J, leaving 2 bases unmatched. Germline V gives CDR1 MNHNY, CDR2 SVGAGI (reference sequence). This CDR3 region has 16 residues. The CDR3 region has the DNA TGTGCCAGCAGTTACTCGAGACAGGGGGCCTCCTACGAGCAGTACGTC. Its protein product is CASSYSRQGASYEQYV.

The chain recombines TRBV5-1 with TRBJ1-2; D ambiguous. The CDR3 has 13 amino acids. V gave up 0 bases and J gave up 4 bases, with 7 bases separating them. Looked up from germline, CDR1 is SGHRS and CDR2 is YFSETQ. CDR3 bases: TGCGCCAGCAGCTTGGACCCGGGCTATGGCTACACCTTC. This encodes CASSLDPGYGYTF.

V gene TRBV5-1 combines with J gene TRBJ2-5; a weak D match, TRBD1 (6 bases). Trimming shortened V by 0 bases and J by 4 bases, and 16 bases separated the two germline ends. Germline V gene lookup returns CDR1 SGHRS and CDR2 YFSETQ. The CDR3 sequence is 16 residues long. The CDR3 region is CASSLGAGASRETQYF. The CDR3 nucleotides are TGCGCCAGCAGCTTGGGGGCAGGGGCTAGTAGAGAGACCCAGTACTTC.

J is TRBJ2-5 and V is TRBV5-1; D remains ambiguous. V was clipped by 2 bases and J by 8 bases, with 13 bases between them. The germline V gene has CDR1 SGHRS and CDR2 YFSETQ. The CDR3 runs to 13 residues. CDR3 loop: CASSFYTQSTQYF. CDR3 DNA: TGCGCCAGCAGCTTCTACACGCAATCCACCCAGTACTTC. Full variable domain (outside the CDR3, taken from reference TRBV5-1 and TRBJ2-5): KAGVTQTPRYLIKTRGQQVTLSCSPISGHRSVSWYQQTPGQGLQFLFEYFSETQRNKGNFPGRFSGRQFSNSRSEMNVSTLELGDSALYLCASSFYTQSTQYFGPGTRLLVL.

V usage is TRBV7-2 and J usage is TRBJ1-2; D gene ambiguous. Germline CDR1 SGHTA, CDR2 FQGNSA. The CDR3 is 16 amino acids. Trimming removed 5 bases from V and 3 bases from J, with 19 bases in between. Here the CDR3 reads CASSLTSFGSHYGYTF. CDR3 sequence (DNA): TGTGCCAGCAGCCTGACAAGCTTCGGATCCCACTATGGCTACACCTTC.

The CDR3 DNA sequence: TGTGCCAGCAGCTCCAGCACAGATACGCAGTATTTT. It translates to CASSSSTDTQYF. The V gene is TRBV7-3, the J gene TRBJ2-3; D uncertain. V lost 4 bases and J 0 bases, leaving 2 bases between the germline ends. The germline gives CDR1 SGHTA, CDR2 FQGTGA. This CDR3 region has 12 residues. Complete variable domain (other parts from reference TRBV7-3 and TRBJ2-3): GAGVSQTPSNKVTEKGKYVELRCDPISGHTALYWYRQSLGQGPEFLIYFQGTGAADDSGLPNDRFFAVRPEGSVSTLKIQRTERGDSAVYLCASSSSTDTQYFGPGTRLTVL.

The chain employs TRBV9 and TRBJ2-2; 9 bases fit TRBD2. The CDR3 runs 15 residues. Unmatched junction bases numbered 4, after V lost 0 bases and J lost 7 bases. From germline, CDR1 is SGDLS and CDR2 YYNGEE. DNA for the CDR3: TGTGCCAGCAGCGTAGGCGGGGGGGCCGTCGGGGAGCTGTTTTTT. Amino acid sequence: CASSVGGGAVGELFF.

The V and J genes are TRBV27 and TRBJ1-4; D remains unclear. The CDR3 length is 15 residues. CDR1 and CDR2 from the germline V gene are MNHEY and SMNVEV (reference sequence). V was clipped by 8 bases and J by 0 bases, with 13 bases between them. This chain's CDR3 is CASSPTAATNEKLFF. The CDR3 DNA reads as TGTGCCAGCTCTCCGACTGCTGCAACTAATGAAAAACTGTTTTTT.

This chain connects TRBV3-1 (or the pseudogene TRBV3-2) to TRBJ1-2; TRBD1 might be the D (5 bases). V was pared by 0 bases and J by 8 bases, with 13 bases between. Germline V lookup: CDR1 LGHDT, CDR2 YNNKEL (reference sequence). The CDR3 runs 14 residues. CDR3 DNA sequence: TGTGCCAGCAGCCAAGATTGGGGGAGTCGGGGCTACACCTTC. Translation: CASSQDWGSRGYTF.